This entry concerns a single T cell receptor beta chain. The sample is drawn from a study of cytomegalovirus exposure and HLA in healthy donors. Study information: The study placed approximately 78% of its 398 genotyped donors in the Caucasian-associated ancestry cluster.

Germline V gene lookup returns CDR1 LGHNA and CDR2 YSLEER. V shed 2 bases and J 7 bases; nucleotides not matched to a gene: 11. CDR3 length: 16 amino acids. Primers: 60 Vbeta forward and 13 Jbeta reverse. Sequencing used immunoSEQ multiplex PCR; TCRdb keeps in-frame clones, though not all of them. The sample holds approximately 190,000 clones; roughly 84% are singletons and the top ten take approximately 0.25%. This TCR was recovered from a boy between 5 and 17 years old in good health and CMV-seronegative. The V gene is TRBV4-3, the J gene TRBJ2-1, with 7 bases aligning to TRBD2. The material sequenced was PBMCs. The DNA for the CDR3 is TGCGCCAGCAGCCAAAGACCTGCGGGGGTTAATAATGAGCAGTTCTTC. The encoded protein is CASSQRPAGVNNEQFF.